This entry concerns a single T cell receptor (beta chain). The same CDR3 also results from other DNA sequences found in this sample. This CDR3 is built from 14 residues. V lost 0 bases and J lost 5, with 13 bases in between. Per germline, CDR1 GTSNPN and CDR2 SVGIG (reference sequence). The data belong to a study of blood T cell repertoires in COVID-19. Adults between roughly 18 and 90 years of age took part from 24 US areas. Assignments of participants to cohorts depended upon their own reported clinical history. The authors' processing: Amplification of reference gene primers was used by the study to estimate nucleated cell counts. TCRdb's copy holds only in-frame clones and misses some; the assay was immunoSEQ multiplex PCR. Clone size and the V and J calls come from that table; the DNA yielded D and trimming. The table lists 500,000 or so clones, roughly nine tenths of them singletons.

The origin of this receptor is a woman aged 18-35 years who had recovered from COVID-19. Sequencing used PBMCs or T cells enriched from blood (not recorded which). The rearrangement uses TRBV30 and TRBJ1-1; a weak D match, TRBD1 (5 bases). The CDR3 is CAWSVGGGWTEAFF. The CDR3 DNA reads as TGTGCCTGGAGTGTGGGGGGAGGGTGGACTGAAGCTTTCTTT.